This T cell receptor beta chain was identified during a study of blood T cell repertoires in COVID-19. For the study at large: T cells, B-cell-depleted T cells, or PBMCs supplied cDNA or gDNA.

TCRdb's table, derived via immunoSEQ multiplex PCR, lists solely in-frame clones and lacks some. The sample has roughly 250,000 clones; 70% to 75% are singletons. CDR1 and CDR2 (germline): LGHNT, FRNRAP. The CDR3 extends over 13 amino acids. V shed 6 bases and J shed 2 bases, with 11 bases lying between them. This clone has just a few counts. The TCR comes from a woman aged 80 or over with acute or convalescent COVID-19. The sequencing sample was made of peripheral blood. V gene TRBV12-5 combines with J gene TRBJ2-7; D might be TRBD1 (6 bases). CDR3 DNA sequence: TGTGCTAGTGGCCGGGACAACGCCTACGAGCAGTACTTC. Translated: CASGRDNAYEQYF.